This entry concerns a single T cell receptor (beta chain). The treatment denotes: randomized to nivolumab then ipilimumab (arm A) or the reverse (arm B). These data come from a study of sequential checkpoint blockade in melanoma. Germline loops: CDR1 MNHNY, CDR2 SVGAGI (reference sequence). Trimming cost V 0 bases and J 8 bases, with 16 bases left between them. The CDR3 loop spans 15 amino acids. Only in-frame clones appear in the TCRdb table, and some are missing; sequencing was by immunoSEQ multiplex PCR. Seen here are about 12,000 clones, roughly three fifths observed once, and the top ten hold 23%.

The input for sequencing was CD8+ T cells sorted from blood (inferred from file names), taken from a patient given nivolumab and ipilimumab in sequence. This receptor was obtained from a human donor with melanoma. The J gene is TRBJ1-1, the V gene TRBV6-6; TRBD1 is a possible D gene (5 bases). DNA of the CDR3: TGTGCCAGCAGTTACTCATTCCAGGGCGCACTCGAAGCTTTCTTT. Translation gives CASSYSFQGALEAFF.